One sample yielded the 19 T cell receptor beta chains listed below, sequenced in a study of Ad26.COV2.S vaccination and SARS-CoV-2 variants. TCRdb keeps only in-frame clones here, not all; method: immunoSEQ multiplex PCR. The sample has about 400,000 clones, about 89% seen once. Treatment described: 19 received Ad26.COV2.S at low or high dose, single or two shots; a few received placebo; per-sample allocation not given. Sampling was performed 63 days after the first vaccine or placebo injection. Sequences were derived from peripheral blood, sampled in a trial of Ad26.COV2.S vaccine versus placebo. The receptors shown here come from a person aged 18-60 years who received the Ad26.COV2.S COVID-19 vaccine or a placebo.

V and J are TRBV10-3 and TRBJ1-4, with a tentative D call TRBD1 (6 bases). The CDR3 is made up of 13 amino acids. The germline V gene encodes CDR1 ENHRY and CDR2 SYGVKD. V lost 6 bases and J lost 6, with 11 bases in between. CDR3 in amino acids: CAIRETGYEKLFF. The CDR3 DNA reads TGTGCCATCAGAGAGACAGGTTATGAAAAACTGTTTTTT.

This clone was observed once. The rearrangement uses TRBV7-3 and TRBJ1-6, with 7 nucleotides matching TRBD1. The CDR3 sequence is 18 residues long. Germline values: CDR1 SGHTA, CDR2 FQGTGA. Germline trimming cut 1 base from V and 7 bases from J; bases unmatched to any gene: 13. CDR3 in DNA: TGTGCCAGCAGCTTAAGACAGGGTAGGCCCCGGGTAAATTCACCCCTCCACTTT. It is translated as CASSLRQGRPRVNSPLHF.

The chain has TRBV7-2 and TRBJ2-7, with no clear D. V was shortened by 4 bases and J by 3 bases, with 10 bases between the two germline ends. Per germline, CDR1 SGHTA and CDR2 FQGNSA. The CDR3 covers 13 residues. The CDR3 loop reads CASSSTYSYEQYF. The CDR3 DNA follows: TGTGCCAGCAGCTCAACTTATAGCTACGAGCAGTACTTC.

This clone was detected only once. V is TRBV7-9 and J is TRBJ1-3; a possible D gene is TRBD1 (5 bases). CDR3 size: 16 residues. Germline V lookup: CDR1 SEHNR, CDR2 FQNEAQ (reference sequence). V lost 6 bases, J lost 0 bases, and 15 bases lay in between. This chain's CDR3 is CASREKQVPSGNTIYF. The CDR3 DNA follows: TGTGCCAGCAGGGAAAAACAGGTCCCCTCTGGAAACACCATATATTTT.

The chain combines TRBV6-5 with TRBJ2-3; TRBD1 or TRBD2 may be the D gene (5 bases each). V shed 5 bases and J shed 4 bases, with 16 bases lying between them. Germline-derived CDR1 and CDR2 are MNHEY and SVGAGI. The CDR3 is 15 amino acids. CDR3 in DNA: TGTGCCAGCAGTATCGAGGGGCACGGCCCAGATACGCAGTATTTT. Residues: CASSIEGHGPDTQYF.

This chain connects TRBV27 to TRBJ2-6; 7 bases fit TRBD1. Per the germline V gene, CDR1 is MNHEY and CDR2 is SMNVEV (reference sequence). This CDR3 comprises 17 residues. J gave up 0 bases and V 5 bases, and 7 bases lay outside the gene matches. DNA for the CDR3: TGTGCCAGCAGTCGACAGGGAGAAAACTCTGGGGCCAACGTCCTGACTTTC. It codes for CASSRQGENSGANVLTF.

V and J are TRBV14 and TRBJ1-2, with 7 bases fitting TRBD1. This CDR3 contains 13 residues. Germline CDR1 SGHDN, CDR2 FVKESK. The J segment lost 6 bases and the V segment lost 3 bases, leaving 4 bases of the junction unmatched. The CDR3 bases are TGTGCCAGCAGCCAGGACAGGTCTCATGGCTACACCTTC. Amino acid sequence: CASSQDRSHGYTF. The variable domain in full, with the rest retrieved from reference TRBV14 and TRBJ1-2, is EAGVTQFPSHSVIEKGQTVTLRCDPISGHDNLYWYRRVMGKEIKFLLHFVKESKQDESGMPNNRFLAERTGGTYSTLKVQPAELEDSGVYFCASSQDRSHGYTFGSGTRLTVV.

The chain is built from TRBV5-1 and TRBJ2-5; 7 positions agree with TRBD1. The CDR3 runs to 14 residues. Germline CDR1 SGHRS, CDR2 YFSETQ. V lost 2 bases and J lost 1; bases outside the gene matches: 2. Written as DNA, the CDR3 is TGCGCCAGCAGCTTAGACAGGGTCCAAGAGACCCAGTACTTC. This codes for CASSLDRVQETQYF.

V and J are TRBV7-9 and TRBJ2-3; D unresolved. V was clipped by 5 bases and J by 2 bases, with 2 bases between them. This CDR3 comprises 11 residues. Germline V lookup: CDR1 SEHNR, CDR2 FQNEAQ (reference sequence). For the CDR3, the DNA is TGTGCCAGCAGCGACACAGATACGCAGTATTTT. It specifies CASSDTDTQYF.

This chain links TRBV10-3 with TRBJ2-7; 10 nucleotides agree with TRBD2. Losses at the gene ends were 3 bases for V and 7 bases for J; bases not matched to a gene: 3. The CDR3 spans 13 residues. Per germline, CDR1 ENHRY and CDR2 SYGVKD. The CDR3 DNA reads TGTGCCATCAGTGATAGAGCGGGAGGGGAGCAGTACTTC. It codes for CAISDRAGGEQYF.

This CDR3 is CASSLILAGPNTGELFF. The CDR3 DNA follows: TGTGCCAGCAGCTTAATACTAGCGGGACCAAACACCGGGGAGCTGTTTTTT. The chain uses TRBV7-2 and TRBJ2-2, with 10 bases lining up with TRBD2. The CDR3 loop spans 17 amino acids. The V and J ends lost 2 bases and 2 bases, in that order; junction bases with no gene match: 5. Germline V gene sequence: CDR1 SGHTA, CDR2 FQGNSA.

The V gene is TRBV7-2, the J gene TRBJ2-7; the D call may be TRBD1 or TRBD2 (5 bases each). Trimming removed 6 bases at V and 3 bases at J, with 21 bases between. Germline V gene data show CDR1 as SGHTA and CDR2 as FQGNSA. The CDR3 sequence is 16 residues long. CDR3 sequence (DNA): TGTGCCAGCAGTCAAAAACCTGCAGGGAGAGGCTACGAGCAGTACTTC. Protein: CASSQKPAGRGYEQYF.

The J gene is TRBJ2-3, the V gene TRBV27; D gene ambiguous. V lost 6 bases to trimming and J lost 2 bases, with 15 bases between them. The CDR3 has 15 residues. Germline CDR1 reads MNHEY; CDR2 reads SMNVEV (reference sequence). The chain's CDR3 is CASSATFLSTDTQYF. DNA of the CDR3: TGTGCCAGCAGCGCGACTTTCCTATCCACAGATACGCAGTATTTT.

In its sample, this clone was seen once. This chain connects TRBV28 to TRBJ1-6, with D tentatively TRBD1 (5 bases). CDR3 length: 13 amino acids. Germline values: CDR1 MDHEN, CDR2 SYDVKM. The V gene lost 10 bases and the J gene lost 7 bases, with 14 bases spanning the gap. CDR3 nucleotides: TGTGCCACCGAGGGGACGGCGAATTCACCCCTCCACTTT. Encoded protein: CATEGTANSPLHF.

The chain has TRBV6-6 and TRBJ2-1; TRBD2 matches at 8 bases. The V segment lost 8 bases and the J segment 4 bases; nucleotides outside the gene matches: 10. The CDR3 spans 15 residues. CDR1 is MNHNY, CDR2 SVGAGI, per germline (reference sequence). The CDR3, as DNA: TGTGCCAGCGCTGAGCGGGGGATCCTATACAATGAGCAGTTCTTC. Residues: CASAERGILYNEQFF.

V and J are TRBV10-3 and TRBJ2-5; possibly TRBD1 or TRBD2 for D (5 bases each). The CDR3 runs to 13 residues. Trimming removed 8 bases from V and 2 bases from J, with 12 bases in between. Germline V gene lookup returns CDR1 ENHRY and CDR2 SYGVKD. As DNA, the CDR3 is TGTGCCATCCGGGGCGGACAACAAGAGACCCAGTACTTC. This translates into CAIRGGQQETQYF.

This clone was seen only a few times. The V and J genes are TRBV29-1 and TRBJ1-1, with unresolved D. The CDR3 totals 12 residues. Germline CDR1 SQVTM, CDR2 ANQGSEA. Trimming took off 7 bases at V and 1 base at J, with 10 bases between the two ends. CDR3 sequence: CSALSQNTEAFF. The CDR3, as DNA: TGCAGCGCCCTATCTCAGAACACTGAAGCTTTCTTT.

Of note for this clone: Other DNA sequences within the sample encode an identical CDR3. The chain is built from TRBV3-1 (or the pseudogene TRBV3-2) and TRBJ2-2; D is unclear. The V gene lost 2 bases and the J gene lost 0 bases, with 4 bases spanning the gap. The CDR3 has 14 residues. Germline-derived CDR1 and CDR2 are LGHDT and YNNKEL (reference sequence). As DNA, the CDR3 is TGTGCCAGCAGCCAAATCACGAACACCGGGGAGCTGTTTTTT. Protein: CASSQITNTGELFF.

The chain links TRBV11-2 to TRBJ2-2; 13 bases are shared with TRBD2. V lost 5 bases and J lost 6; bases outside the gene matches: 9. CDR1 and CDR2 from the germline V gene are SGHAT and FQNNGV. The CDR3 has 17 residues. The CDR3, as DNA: TGTGCCAGCAGCAACGGACTAGCGGGAGTGGCGGCCGGGGAGCTGTTTTTT. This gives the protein CASSNGLAGVAAGELFF.